A single sample gave rise to the 8 T cell receptor beta chains below, sequenced in a study of vaccination and CD4 T cells after COVID-19. As for treatment: roughly ten-day PBMC culture with coronavirus spike peptide pools or control peptides (ViraFEST assay). The Oncomine TCR Beta short-read assay sequenced DNA from cultured CD4+ T cells. Each CDR3 protein is one row after TCRdb ran MiXCR on the PCR reads. Of 9,500 to 15,000 distinct CDR3 sequences in the sample, roughly 44% were seen once. What these receptors recognize is not known. The sequenced material came from cultured CD4+ T cells from blood. Every receptor here comes from a human donor with COVID-19.

This clonotype has a handful of counts. V usage is TRBV11-2 and J usage is TRBJ1-5; 7 bases agree with TRBD1. This CDR3 is built from 16 residues. The ends lost 1 base at V and 3 bases at J; junction bases unmatched: 6. In germline, CDR1 is SGHAT, CDR2 FQNNGV. In nucleotides, the CDR3 is TGTGCCAGCAGCTTAGGACAAGGGGGCTTCAATCAGCCCCAGCATTTT. Its protein product is CASSLGQGGFNQPQHF.

The chain is built from TRBV7-2 and TRBJ1-2, with D possibly TRBD1 on 5 matching bases. Germline V gives CDR1 SGHTA, CDR2 FQGNSA. V gave up 5 bases and J gave up 8 bases, with 15 bases separating them. CDR3 size: 13 residues. CDR3 sequence reads: CASSVSGREGYTF. The CDR3 coding sequence is TGTGCCAGCAGCGTATCAGGGCGTGAAGGCTACACCTTC.

This clonotype was counted a few times. This chain joins TRBV27 and TRBJ2-2, with TRBD1 matching over 8 bases. Germline-derived CDR1 and CDR2 are MNHEY and SMNVEV (reference sequence). With V trimmed by 6 bases and J by 4 bases, 7 bases remained unmatched. This CDR3 contains 15 residues. The DNA of the CDR3 is TGTGCCAGCAGCCTAACGACAGGGGTCACCGGGGAGCTGTTTTTT. It specifies CASSLTTGVTGELFF.

For this clonotype: Without the conserved terminal phenylalanine or tryptophan, this CDR3 likely stems from a read error. The chain carries TRBV20-1 and TRBJ2-5; D gene unclear. Germline-derived CDR1 and CDR2 are DFQATT and SNEGSKA (reference sequence). The CDR3 is made up of 9 amino acids. Trimming stripped 3 bases from V and 5 bases from J, with 1 base between. CDR3 sequence: CSARETQYY. Here the CDR3 DNA reads TGCAGTGCTAGGGAGACCCAGTACTAC.

A few counts support this clonotype. The gene calls are TRBV11-2 and TRBJ2-2, with TRBD2 as a possible D gene (6 bases). V lost 3 bases and J 1 base, leaving 18 bases between the germline ends. The CDR3 is 18 amino acids. Germline V gene lookup returns CDR1 SGHAT and CDR2 FQNNGV. The CDR3: CASSLQAGRLGNTGELFF. CDR3 nucleotides: TGTGCCAGCAGCTTGCAGGCTGGGAGGCTAGGGAACACCGGGGAGCTGTTTTTT.

J is TRBJ1-5 and V is TRBV19; weak D call: TRBD1 (5 bases). Germline CDR1 and CDR2: LNHDA and SQIVND (reference sequence). The CDR3 runs to 13 residues. Trimming took off 5 bases at V and 3 bases at J, with 8 bases between the two ends. The CDR3 DNA is TGTGCCAGTAGTGGGACGGACAATCAGCCCCAGCATTTT. Translated: CASSGTDNQPQHF.

The chain has TRBV19 and TRBJ2-2, with 10 bases identical to TRBD2. In germline, CDR1 is LNHDA, CDR2 SQIVND (reference sequence). Germline trimming cut 4 bases from V and 5 bases from J; bases unmatched to any gene: 4. This CDR3 contains 15 residues. Here the CDR3 reads CASSTSGGETGELFF. CDR3 nucleotides: TGTGCCAGTAGTACTAGCGGGGGAGAAACCGGGGAGCTGTTTTTT.

This chain links TRBV27 with TRBJ1-1; perhaps TRBD1 as D (6 bases). V lost 4 bases and J 6 bases, leaving 18 bases between the germline ends. Germline CDR1 is MNHEY and CDR2 is SMNVEV (reference sequence). The CDR3 sequence is 15 residues long. The CDR3 loop reads CASSSLAGGNPEAFF. DNA for the CDR3: TGTGCCAGCAGTTCCCTCGCGGGGGGCAACCCTGAAGCTTTCTTT.